A single sample gave rise to the 2 T cell receptor beta chains below, sequenced in a study of regulatory and conventional T cells in RAG deficiency. TCRdb's table, derived via immunoSEQ multiplex PCR, lists solely in-frame clones and lacks some. This table has about 6,100 clones, around 90% appearing once. The specimen sequenced was CD8+ T cells sorted from blood. The receptors derive from a human donor with RAG deficiency presenting as severe combined immunodeficiency.

The V call is TRBV19, the J call TRBJ2-5; TRBD2 might be the D (6 bases). There are 14 residues in the CDR3. V was cut by 6 bases and J by 3 bases, with 14 bases left in between. Germline loops: CDR1 LNHDA, CDR2 SQIVND (reference sequence). CDR3 bases: TGTGCCAGTAGCGGACGCGGGGAAGAAGAGACCCAGTACTTC. It specifies CASSGRGEEETQYF.

This chain links TRBV4-2 with TRBJ2-6; D might be TRBD2 (6 bases). This CDR3 region has 19 residues. Between the trimmed V and J ends, which lost 1 base and 0 bases, there was a span of 16 bases. Germline CDR1 LGHNA, CDR2 YNFKEQ. Written as DNA, the CDR3 is TGTGCCAGCAGCCAAGGGGGACTCAAGGGGTTCTCTGGGGCCAACGTCCTGACTTTC. This sequence encodes CASSQGGLKGFSGANVLTF.